This note documents a single T cell receptor beta chain sequence. Amplification of TCR beta CDR3 regions was performed using RNA transcripts as template. RT-PCR in the first round (using the HTBI primer set) targeted the TCR CDR3. Using its own MiXCR run on the multiplex PCR reads, TCRdb lists one record per CDR3 protein. The data show 340,000 or so distinct CDR3 sequences, with about 20% seen just once and 49% held by the top ten. The sample belongs to a study of T cells in Graves' hyperthyroidism and ophthalmopathy. V lost 4 bases and J lost 3; bases outside the gene matches: 5. Looked up from germline, CDR1 is SGHRS and CDR2 is YFSETQ. The CDR3 is made up of 14 amino acids.

This TCR was sampled from a woman in her forties or fifties with Graves' hyperthyroidism. The specimen sequenced was blood. The chain employs TRBV5-1 and TRBJ1-1; TRBD1 matches at 8 bases. The CDR3 spells CASSPPGGDTEAFF. The CDR3, as DNA: TGCGCCAGCAGCCCCCCAGGGGGCGACACTGAAGCTTTCTTT. Variable domain in full (rest from reference TRBV5-1 and TRBJ1-1): KAGVTQTPRYLIKTRGQQVTLSCSPISGHRSVSWYQQTPGQGLQFLFEYFSETQRNKGNFPGRFSGRQFSNSRSEMNVSTLELGDSALYLCASSPPGGDTEAFFGQGTRLTVV.